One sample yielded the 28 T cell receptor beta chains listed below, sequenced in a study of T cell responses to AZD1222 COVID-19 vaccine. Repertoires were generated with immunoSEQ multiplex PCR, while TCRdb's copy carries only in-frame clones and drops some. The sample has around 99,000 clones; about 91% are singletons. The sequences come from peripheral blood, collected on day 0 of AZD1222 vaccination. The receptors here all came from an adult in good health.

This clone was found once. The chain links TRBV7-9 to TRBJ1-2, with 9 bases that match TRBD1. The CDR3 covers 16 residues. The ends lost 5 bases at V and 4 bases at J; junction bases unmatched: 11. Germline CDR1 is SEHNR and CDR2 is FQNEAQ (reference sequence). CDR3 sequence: CASSTEQGAPTYGYTF. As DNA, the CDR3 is TGTGCCAGCAGCACCGAACAGGGGGCCCCGACCTATGGCTACACCTTC.

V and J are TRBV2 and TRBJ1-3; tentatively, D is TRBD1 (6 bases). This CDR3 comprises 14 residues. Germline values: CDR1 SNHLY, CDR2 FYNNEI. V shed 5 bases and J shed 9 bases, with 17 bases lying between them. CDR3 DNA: TGTGCCAGCAGTCGCGACAGGCTTGTCGGCACCATATATTTT. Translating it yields CASSRDRLVGTIYF.

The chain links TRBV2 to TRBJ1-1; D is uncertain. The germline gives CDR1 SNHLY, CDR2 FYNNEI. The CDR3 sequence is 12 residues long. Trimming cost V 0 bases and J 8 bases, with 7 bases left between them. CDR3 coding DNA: TGTGCCAGCAGTGAAGCCAAACTAGAAGCTTTCTTT. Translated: CASSEAKLEAFF.

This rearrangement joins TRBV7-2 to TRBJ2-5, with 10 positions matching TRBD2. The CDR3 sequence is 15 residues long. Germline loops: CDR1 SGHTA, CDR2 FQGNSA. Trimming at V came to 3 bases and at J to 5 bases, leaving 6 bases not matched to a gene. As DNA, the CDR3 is TGTGCCAGCAGCTTTCAGCGGGGGGGCGGGGAGACCCAGTACTTC. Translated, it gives CASSFQRGGGETQYF.

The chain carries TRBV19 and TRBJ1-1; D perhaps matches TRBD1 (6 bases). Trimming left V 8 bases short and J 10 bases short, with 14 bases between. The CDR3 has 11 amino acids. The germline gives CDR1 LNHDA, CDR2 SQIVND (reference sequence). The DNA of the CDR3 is TGTGCCAGTGGGGGGGACATTGGAGCTTTCTTT. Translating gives CASGGDIGAFF.

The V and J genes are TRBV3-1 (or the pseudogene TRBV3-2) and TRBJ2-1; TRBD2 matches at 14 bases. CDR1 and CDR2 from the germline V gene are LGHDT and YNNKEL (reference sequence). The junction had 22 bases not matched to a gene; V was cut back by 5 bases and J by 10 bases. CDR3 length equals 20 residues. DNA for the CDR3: TGTGCCAGCAGCGCAGGGACTAGCGGGAGTTTTCGAGGCCGTTGGGAGGAGCAGTTCTTC. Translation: CASSAGTSGSFRGRWEEQFF.

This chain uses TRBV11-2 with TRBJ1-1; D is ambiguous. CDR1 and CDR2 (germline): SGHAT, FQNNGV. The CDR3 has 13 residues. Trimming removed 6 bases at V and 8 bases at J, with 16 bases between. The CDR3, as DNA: TGTGCCAGCAGACGACTTCCGGACGGGGAAGCTTTCTTT. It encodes CASRRLPDGEAFF.

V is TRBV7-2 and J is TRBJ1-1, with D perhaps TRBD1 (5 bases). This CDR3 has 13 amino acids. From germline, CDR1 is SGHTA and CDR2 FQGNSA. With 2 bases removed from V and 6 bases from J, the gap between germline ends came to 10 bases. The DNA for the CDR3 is TGTGCCAGCAGCTTATTGGGGGTACCTGAAGCTTTCTTT. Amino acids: CASSLLGVPEAFF.

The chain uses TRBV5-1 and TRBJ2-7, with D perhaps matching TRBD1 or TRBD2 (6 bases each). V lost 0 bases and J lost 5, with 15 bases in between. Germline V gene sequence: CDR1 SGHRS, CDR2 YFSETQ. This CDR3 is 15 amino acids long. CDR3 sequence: CASSLVSTGADEQYF. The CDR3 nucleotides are TGCGCCAGCAGCTTGGTTTCTACGGGGGCGGACGAGCAGTACTTC.

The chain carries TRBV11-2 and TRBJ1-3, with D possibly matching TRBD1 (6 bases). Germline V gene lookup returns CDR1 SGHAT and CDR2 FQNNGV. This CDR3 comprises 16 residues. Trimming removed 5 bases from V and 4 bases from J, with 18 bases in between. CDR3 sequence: CASSPKRGTWGNTIYF. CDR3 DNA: TGTGCCAGCAGCCCCAAGAGAGGGACATGGGGAAACACCATATATTTT.

The CDR3 is CASSPRTDSGYTF. CDR3 bases: TGTGCCAGCAGCCCCCGGACCGATTCGGGCTACACCTTC. This chain connects TRBV9 to TRBJ1-2; no firm D call. The germline CDR1 and CDR2 sequences are SGDLS and YYNGEE. There are 13 residues in the CDR3. V was shortened by 4 bases and J by 8 bases, with 15 bases between the two germline ends.

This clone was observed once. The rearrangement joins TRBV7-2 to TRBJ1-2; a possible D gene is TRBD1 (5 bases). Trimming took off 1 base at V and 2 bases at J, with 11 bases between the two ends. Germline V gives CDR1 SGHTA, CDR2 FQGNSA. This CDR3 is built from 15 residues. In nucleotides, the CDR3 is TGTGCCAGCAGCTTAGTTCAGGGCGTAAACTATGGCTACACCTTC. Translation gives CASSLVQGVNYGYTF.

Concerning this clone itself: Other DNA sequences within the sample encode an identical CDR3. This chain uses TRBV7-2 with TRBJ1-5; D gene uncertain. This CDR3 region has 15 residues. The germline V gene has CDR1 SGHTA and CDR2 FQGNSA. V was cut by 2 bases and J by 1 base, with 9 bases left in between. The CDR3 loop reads CASSLILASNQPQHF. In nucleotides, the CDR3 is TGTGCCAGCAGCTTAATTCTGGCCAGCAATCAGCCCCAGCATTTT. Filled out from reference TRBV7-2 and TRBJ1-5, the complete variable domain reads GAGVSQSPSNKVTEKGKDVELRCDPISGHTALYWYRQSLGQGLEFLIYFQGNSAPDKSGLPSDRFSAERTGGSVSTLTIQRTQQEDSAVYLCASSLILASNQPQHFGDGTRLSIL.

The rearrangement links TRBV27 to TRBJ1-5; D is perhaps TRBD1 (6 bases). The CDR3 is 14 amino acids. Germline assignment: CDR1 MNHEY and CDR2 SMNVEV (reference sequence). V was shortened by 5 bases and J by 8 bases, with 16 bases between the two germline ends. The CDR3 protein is CASSLGGERKPQHF. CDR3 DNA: TGTGCCAGCAGTCTGGGGGGCGAAAGAAAGCCCCAGCATTTT.

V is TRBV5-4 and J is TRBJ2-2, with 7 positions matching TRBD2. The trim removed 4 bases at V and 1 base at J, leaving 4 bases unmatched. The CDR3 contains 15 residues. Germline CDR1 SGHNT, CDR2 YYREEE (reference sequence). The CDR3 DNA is TGTGCCAGCAGCCCGTCTAGCGGGAACACCGGGGAGCTGTTTTTT. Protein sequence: CASSPSSGNTGELFF.

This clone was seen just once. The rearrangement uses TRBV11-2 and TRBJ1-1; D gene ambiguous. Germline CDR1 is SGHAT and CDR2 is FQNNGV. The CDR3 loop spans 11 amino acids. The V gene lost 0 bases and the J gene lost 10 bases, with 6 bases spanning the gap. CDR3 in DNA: TGTGCCAGCAGCTTAGAGGGGAGAGCTTTCTTT. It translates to CASSLEGRAFF.

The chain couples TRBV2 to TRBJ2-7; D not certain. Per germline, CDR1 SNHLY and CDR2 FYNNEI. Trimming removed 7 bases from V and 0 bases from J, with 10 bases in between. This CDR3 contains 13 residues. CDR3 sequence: CASKADLSYEQYF. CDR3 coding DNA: TGTGCCAGCAAAGCCGACCTCTCCTACGAGCAGTACTTC.

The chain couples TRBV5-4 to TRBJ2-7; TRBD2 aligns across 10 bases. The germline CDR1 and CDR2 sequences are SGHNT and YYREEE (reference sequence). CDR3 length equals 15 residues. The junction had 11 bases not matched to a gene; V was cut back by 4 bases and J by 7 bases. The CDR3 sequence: CASSRTSGKTGEQYF. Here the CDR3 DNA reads TGTGCCAGCAGCCGAACTAGCGGGAAGACCGGGGAGCAGTACTTC. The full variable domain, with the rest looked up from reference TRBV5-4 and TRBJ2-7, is ETGVTQSPTHLIKTRGQQVTLRCSSQSGHNTVSWYQQALGQGPQFIFQYYREEENGRGNFPPRFSGLQFPNYSSELNVNALELDDSALYLCASSRTSGKTGEQYFGPGTRLTVT.

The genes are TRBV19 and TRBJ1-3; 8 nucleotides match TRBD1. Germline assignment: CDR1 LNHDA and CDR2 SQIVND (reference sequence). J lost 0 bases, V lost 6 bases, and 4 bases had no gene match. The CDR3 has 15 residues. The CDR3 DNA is TGTGCCAGTAGGGACAGGGCATACTCTGGAAACACCATATATTTT. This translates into CASRDRAYSGNTIYF.

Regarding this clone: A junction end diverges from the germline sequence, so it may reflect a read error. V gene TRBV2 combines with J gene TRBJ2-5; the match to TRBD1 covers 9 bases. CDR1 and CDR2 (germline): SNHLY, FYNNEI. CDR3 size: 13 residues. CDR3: CASSLNPGQGIHF. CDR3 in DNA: TGTGCCAGCAGTCTGAATCCGGGACAGGGTATACACTTC.

CDR3: CASTQERDSPLHF. CDR3 bases: TGTGCCAGCACCCAGGAGAGGGATTCACCCCTCCACTTT. The V and J genes are TRBV7-9 and TRBJ1-6; the D is unclear. V was clipped by 7 bases and J by 8 bases, with 12 bases between them. The CDR3 extends over 13 amino acids. The germline V gene encodes CDR1 SEHNR and CDR2 FQNEAQ (reference sequence).

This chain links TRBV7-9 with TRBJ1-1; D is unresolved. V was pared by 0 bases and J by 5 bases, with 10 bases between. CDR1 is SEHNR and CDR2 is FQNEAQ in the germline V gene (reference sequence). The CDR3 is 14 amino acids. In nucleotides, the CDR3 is TGTGCCAGCAGCTTAGCGGAATACGGAACTGAAGCTTTCTTT. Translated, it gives CASSLAEYGTEAFF.

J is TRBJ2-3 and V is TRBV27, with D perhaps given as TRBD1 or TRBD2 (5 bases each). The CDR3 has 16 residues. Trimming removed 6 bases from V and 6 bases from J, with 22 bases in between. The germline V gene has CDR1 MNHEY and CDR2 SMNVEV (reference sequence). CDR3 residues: CASRWGSWLKADTQYF. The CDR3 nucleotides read TGTGCCAGCAGGTGGGGGAGTTGGCTCAAGGCCGATACGCAGTATTTT.

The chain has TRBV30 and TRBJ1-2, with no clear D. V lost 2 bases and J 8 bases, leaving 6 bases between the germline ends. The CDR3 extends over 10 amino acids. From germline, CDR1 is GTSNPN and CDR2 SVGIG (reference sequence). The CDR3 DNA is TGTGCCTGGAGTAGGGAGGGCTACACCTTC. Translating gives CAWSREGYTF.

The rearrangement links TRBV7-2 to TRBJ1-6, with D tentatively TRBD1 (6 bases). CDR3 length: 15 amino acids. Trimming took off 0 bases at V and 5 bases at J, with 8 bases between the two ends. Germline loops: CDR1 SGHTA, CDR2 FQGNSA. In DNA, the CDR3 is TGTGCCAGCAGCTTAGCTCAGGGGAATAATTCACCCCTCCACTTT. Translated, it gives CASSLAQGNNSPLHF.

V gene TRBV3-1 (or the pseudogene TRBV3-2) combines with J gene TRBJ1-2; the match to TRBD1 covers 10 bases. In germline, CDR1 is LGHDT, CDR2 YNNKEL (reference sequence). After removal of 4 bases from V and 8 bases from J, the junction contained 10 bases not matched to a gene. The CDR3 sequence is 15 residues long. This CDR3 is CASSRPQGQGMGYTF. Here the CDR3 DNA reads TGTGCCAGCAGCCGACCCCAGGGACAGGGGATGGGCTACACCTTC.

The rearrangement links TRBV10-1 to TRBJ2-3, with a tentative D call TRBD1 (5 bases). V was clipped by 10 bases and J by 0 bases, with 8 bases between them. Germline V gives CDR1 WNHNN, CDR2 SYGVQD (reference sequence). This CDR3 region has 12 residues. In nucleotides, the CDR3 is TGCGCCATCCAGGGTAGCACAGATACGCAGTATTTT. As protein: CAIQGSTDTQYF.

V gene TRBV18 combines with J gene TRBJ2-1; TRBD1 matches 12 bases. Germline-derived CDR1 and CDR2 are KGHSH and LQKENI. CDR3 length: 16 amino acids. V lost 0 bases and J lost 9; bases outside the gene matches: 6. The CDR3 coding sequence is TGTGCCAGCTCACCACCGGGACAGGGGGCCACTCCTGAGCAGTTCTTC. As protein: CASSPPGQGATPEQFF.